The 25 T cell receptor beta chains reported below all come from one sample, sequenced in a study of CD4 T cells in relation to SARS-CoV-2 and coronaviruses. No antigen has been identified for these receptors. CD4+ T cells from unexposed donors were obtained before the COVID-19 pandemic (2011-2018). Isolation of CD4+ T cells took place after less than twelve days in culture. Produced via immunoSEQ multiplex PCR; TCRdb's table is partial and in-frame only. The sample records about 21,000 clones, approximately 80% being singletons. The sequencing input was CD4+ T cells from PBMCs, cultured in vitro. The receptors were gathered from a human donor in good health.

The chain joins TRBV11-2 to TRBJ2-2; no definite D call. The CDR3 spans 16 residues. The V end lost 5 bases, the J end lost 0 bases, and 13 bases lay between the germline ends. From germline, CDR1 is SGHAT and CDR2 FQNNGV. In nucleotides, the CDR3 is TGTGCCAGCAGCCCCTGGCAGAAAGCGAACACCGGGGAGCTGTTTTTT. It encodes CASSPWQKANTGELFF.

The rearrangement links TRBV11-3 to TRBJ2-1, with TRBD2 matching 7 bases. V shed 1 base and J 6 bases; nucleotides not matched to a gene: 6. The CDR3 covers 15 residues. Germline V gene sequence: CDR1 SGHNT, CDR2 YENEEA. CDR3 residues: CASSLGATSSNEQFF. Here the CDR3 DNA reads TGTGCCAGCAGCTTAGGAGCGACTAGCAGCAATGAGCAGTTCTTC.

The CDR3 nucleotides read TGTGCCTGGACCGGACAGGGGGATCAGCCCCAGCATTTT. This codes for CAWTGQGDQPQHF. The chain uses TRBV30 and TRBJ1-5; 10 bases fit TRBD1. Losses at the gene ends were 4 bases for V and 5 bases for J; bases not matched to a gene: 2. CDR3 length equals 13 residues. Per the germline V gene, CDR1 is GTSNPN and CDR2 is SVGIG (reference sequence).

This rearrangement joins TRBV18 to TRBJ1-3; no definite D call. Germline values: CDR1 KGHSH, CDR2 LQKENI. V was clipped by 0 bases and J by 4 bases, with 10 bases between them. The CDR3 loop spans 15 amino acids. The DNA of the CDR3 is TGTGCCAGCTCACCACCGGGAGGGTTCGGAAACACCATATATTTT. Translating it yields CASSPPGGFGNTIYF.

CDR3: CASSPRQGAYNSPLHF. In DNA form, the CDR3 reads TGTGCCAGCAGCCCGAGACAGGGAGCCTATAATTCACCCCTCCACTTT. The V gene is TRBV7-6, the J gene TRBJ1-6; 7 bases map to TRBD1. Germline V gives CDR1 SGHVS, CDR2 FNYEAQ. This CDR3 comprises 16 residues. Trimming took 5 bases from V and 2 from J; bases not matched to a gene: 6.

The rearrangement links TRBV10-3 to TRBJ2-7; possibly TRBD1 or TRBD2 for D (5 bases each). The V end was cut by 6 bases, the J end by 3 bases, with 18 bases between. This CDR3 spans 15 amino acids. Germline CDR1 and CDR2: ENHRY and SYGVKD. The CDR3 reads CAIRGEFEGSYEQYF. In DNA, the CDR3 is TGTGCCATCAGGGGGGAATTCGAGGGCAGCTACGAGCAGTACTTC.

V gene TRBV5-1 combines with J gene TRBJ2-5, with unresolved D. With 0 bases removed from V and 0 bases from J, the gap between germline ends came to 9 bases. CDR3 length equals 15 residues. The germline CDR1 and CDR2 sequences are SGHRS and YFSETQ. The CDR3 here is CASSLAGGYQETQYF. The CDR3, as DNA: TGCGCCAGCAGCTTGGCCGGCGGTTACCAAGAGACCCAGTACTTC.

V and J are TRBV30 and TRBJ1-5, with unresolved D. The ends were cut back, 0 bases at V and 4 bases at J, with 7 bases in the middle. The germline CDR1 and CDR2 sequences are GTSNPN and SVGIG (reference sequence). This CDR3 contains 13 residues. The CDR3 bases are TGTGCCTGGAGTGTACAACCAAATCAGCCCCAGCATTTT. It specifies CAWSVQPNQPQHF.

The V and J genes are TRBV9 and TRBJ2-3, with D perhaps assigned TRBD1 or TRBD2 (6 bases each). Germline V gene lookup returns CDR1 SGDLS and CDR2 YYNGEE. This CDR3 contains 15 residues. V was clipped by 2 bases and J by 3 bases, with 13 bases between them. The CDR3 loop reads CASSVRRGSTDTQYF. The CDR3 DNA sequence: TGTGCCAGCAGCGTGAGGAGGGGGAGTACAGATACGCAGTATTTT. The variable domain in full, completed from reference TRBV9 and TRBJ2-3, reads DSGVTQTPKHLITATGQRVTLRCSPRSGDLSVYWYQQSLDQGLQFLIQYYNGEERAKGNILERFSAQQFPDLHSELNLSSLELGDSALYFCASSVRRGSTDTQYFGPGTRLTVL.

This clone has only a few counts. The chain uses TRBV11-2 and TRBJ1-1, with D possibly matching TRBD1 (5 bases). V was trimmed by 2 bases and J by 0 bases, leaving 10 bases between them. This CDR3 spans 15 amino acids. From germline, CDR1 is SGHAT and CDR2 FQNNGV. Written as DNA, the CDR3 is TGTGCCAGCAGCTTATTTCTGGACATGAACACTGAAGCTTTCTTT. Translation: CASSLFLDMNTEAFF.

The gene calls are TRBV5-1 and TRBJ2-6; 10 bases match TRBD1. Germline values: CDR1 SGHRS, CDR2 YFSETQ. Trimming took 4 bases from V and 2 from J; bases not matched to a gene: 3. The CDR3 is 16 residues long. The CDR3 region is CASSAGTGAGANVLTF. In DNA, the CDR3 is TGCGCCAGCAGCGCCGGGACAGGGGCTGGGGCCAACGTCCTGACTTTC.

This chain connects TRBV25-1 to TRBJ2-1, with a possible D match to TRBD1 (6 bases). From germline, CDR1 is MGHDK and CDR2 SYGVNS. The CDR3 contains 16 residues. V was pared by 5 bases and J by 7 bases, with 21 bases between. CDR3 residues: CASSQNSHRERNEQFF. DNA for the CDR3: TGTGCCAGCAGTCAGAATTCACACAGGGAACGGAATGAGCAGTTCTTC.

The V gene is TRBV5-1, the J gene TRBJ2-3; 9 nucleotides align to TRBD1. V dropped 5 bases and J dropped 5; count of bases not matched to a gene: 9. The CDR3 is 15 residues long. Germline V gene lookup returns CDR1 SGHRS and CDR2 YFSETQ. The CDR3, as DNA: TGCGCCAGCAGTACTACAGGGGGCTCTGGAGATACGCAGTATTTT. Translated, it gives CASSTTGGSGDTQYF.

V is TRBV28 and J is TRBJ2-7, with 11 nucleotides matching TRBD2. J lost 6 bases, V lost 7 bases, and 2 bases had no gene match. Germline CDR1 and CDR2: MDHEN and SYDVKM. The CDR3 sequence is 12 residues long. CDR3 nucleotides: TGTGCCAGCAATAGCGGGAGGGCCGAGCAGTACTTC. It encodes CASNSGRAEQYF.

The genes are TRBV11-1 and TRBJ1-2; 8 bases map to TRBD1. Germline V gene lookup returns CDR1 SGHAT and CDR2 FQDESV (reference sequence). The CDR3 contains 15 residues. The V segment lost 5 bases and the J segment 7 bases; nucleotides outside the gene matches: 12. The CDR3 DNA follows: TGTGCCAGCAGCCCACCCCCCGGGACAGGAGGTGGCTACACCTTC. It translates to CASSPPPGTGGGYTF. Combining the CDR3 with reference TRBV11-1 and TRBJ1-2 gives the whole variable domain EAEVAQSPRYKITEKSQAVAFWCDPISGHATLYWYRQILGQGPELLVQFQDESVVDDSQLPKDRFSAERLKGVDSTLKIQPAELGDSAMYLCASSPPPGTGGGYTFGSGTRLTVV.

The chain recombines TRBV4-2 with TRBJ2-2; 8 bases map to TRBD2. Per germline, CDR1 LGHNA and CDR2 YNFKEQ. The CDR3 covers 21 residues. V was pared by 4 bases and J by 4 bases, with 23 bases of the junction left unmatched. The CDR3 sequence is CASSRLPPGLVVEVVTGELFF. In nucleotides, the CDR3 is TGTGCCAGCAGCCGCCTACCGCCGGGACTAGTAGTTGAGGTGGTCACCGGGGAGCTGTTTTTT.

The V call is TRBV10-1, the J call TRBJ1-2; TRBD1 matches 7 bases. V shed 6 bases, J shed 2 bases, and the junction held 9 bases outside the gene matches. CDR3 size: 15 residues. Germline V gene data show CDR1 as WNHNN and CDR2 as SYGVQD (reference sequence). CDR3 region: CASSPGQKANYGYTF. The CDR3 nucleotides are TGCGCCAGCAGCCCGGGACAGAAAGCGAACTATGGCTACACCTTC.

J is TRBJ2-2 and V is TRBV7-3, with D perhaps TRBD2 (6 bases). The V gene's germline CDR1 is SGHTA and CDR2 FQGTGA. The CDR3 has 15 residues. The ends were cut back, 8 bases at V and 5 bases at J, with 18 bases in the middle. CDR3 sequence (DNA): TGTGCCAGCGGGGAGCGAAGGGGAGGAACCGGGGAGCTGTTTTTT. Its translation is CASGERRGGTGELFF.

This chain uses TRBV7-9 with TRBJ1-1; no clear D. This CDR3 has 14 amino acids. Germline CDR1 is SEHNR and CDR2 is FQNEAQ (reference sequence). The V end lost 6 bases, the J end lost 0 bases, and 11 bases lay between the germline ends. The CDR3 bases are TGTGCCAGCAGACTAGAAGGGTTGAACACTGAAGCTTTCTTT. Its protein is CASRLEGLNTEAFF.

The J gene is TRBJ2-3, the V gene TRBV20-1, with no clear D. Germline CDR1 DFQATT, CDR2 SNEGSKA (reference sequence). The ends were cut back, 3 bases at V and 6 bases at J, with 4 bases in the middle. This CDR3 spans 10 amino acids. CDR3 DNA sequence: TGCAGTGCTAGCCCGGATACGCAGTATTTT. It encodes CSASPDTQYF.

The chain recombines TRBV24-1 with TRBJ2-1; D not certain. The germline V gene encodes CDR1 KGHDR and CDR2 SFDVKD. This CDR3 comprises 13 residues. The V end was cut by 5 bases, the J end by 10 bases, with 14 bases between. The CDR3 nucleotides read TGTGCCACCAGTGCCGAGACTCTCAGCGAGCAGTTCTTC. Translated, it gives CATSAETLSEQFF.

The chain employs TRBV27 and TRBJ2-1, with D possibly being TRBD2 (6 bases). Germline V gene lookup returns CDR1 MNHEY and CDR2 SMNVEV (reference sequence). V was pared by 4 bases and J by 0 bases, with 13 bases between. The CDR3 totals 16 residues. For the CDR3, the DNA is TGTGCCAGCAGTTCGCCTAGCGAGGACTCCTACAATGAGCAGTTCTTC. This codes for CASSSPSEDSYNEQFF.

J is TRBJ2-7 and V is TRBV21-1; the D segment call TRBD2 is taken from the table without a DNA check. TRBV21-1 is labeled a pseudogene. CDR3 length: 13 residues. The CDR3 nucleotides are TGTGCCAGCAGCACGCACGGAGCCTACGAGCAGTACTTC. Translation: CASSTHGAYEQYF.

The chain carries TRBV30 and TRBJ2-7, with D unresolved. This CDR3 region has 14 residues. The V end lost 0 bases, the J end lost 3 bases, and 12 bases lay between the germline ends. The V gene's germline CDR1 is GTSNPN and CDR2 SVGIG (reference sequence). This CDR3 is CAWSVTETYYEQYF. CDR3 DNA sequence: TGTGCCTGGAGTGTAACGGAAACCTACTACGAGCAGTACTTC.

V usage is TRBV9 and J usage is TRBJ1-1, with 7 bases aligning to TRBD1. V lost 3 bases and J lost 5; bases outside the gene matches: 7. The CDR3 sequence is 14 residues long. The V gene's germline CDR1 is SGDLS and CDR2 YYNGEE. DNA for the CDR3: TGTGCCAGCAGCGCGACAGGGAGGTTGACTGAAGCTTTCTTT. Residues: CASSATGRLTEAFF.